This T cell receptor (beta chain) was captured by sequencing in a study of T cell changes during pregnancy in multiple sclerosis. Some clones are missing from TCRdb's copy, which holds only in-frame ones; the method was immunoSEQ multiplex PCR. The table lists around 20,000 clones, 75% to 90% of them singletons. CDR1 is SGHDN and CDR2 is FVKESK in the germline V gene. Trimming removed 7 bases from V and 0 bases from J, with 18 bases in between. CDR3 size: 16 residues. The sample here was CD8+ T cells from peripheral blood mononuclear cells, taken after pregnancy. This sequence joins TRBV14 and TRBJ1-1; D is possibly TRBD1 (6 bases). The origin of this receptor is a female donor in good health, enrolled as a control in a pregnancy study. The CDR3 nucleotides are TGTGCCAGCACCGAAGGGCCTGGGGGCGTGAACACTGAAGCTTTCTTT. Encoded protein: CASTEGPGGVNTEAFF.